This TCR beta chain was obtained from a study of T cells in Graves' hyperthyroidism and ophthalmopathy (dated by TCRdb to between 2018 and 2021). Concerning the study at large: Peripheral blood was collected at initial diagnosis, before any treatment. After sampling, hyperthyroidism patients received methimazole starting at 30 mg daily, and ophthalmopathy patients received high-dose intravenous methylprednisolone. An independent validation cohort of 18 to 20 hyperthyroidism patients and some 15 patients who later progressed to ophthalmopathy tested prospective prediction of ophthalmopathy. In addition, the study compared T-cell repertoires in thyroid tissue and in blood from six Graves' hyperthyroidism patients. To identify distinguishing TCR V-J signatures, a discovery cohort of around 100 patients was used, comprising 40 to 45 with Graves' ophthalmopathy and around 60 with stable Graves' hyperthyroidism. The roughly 90 discovery patients were divided at random into training and test sets in a 7:3 ratio. According to the paper, TCR Vbeta CDR3 sequencing was carried out on some 130 peripheral blood samples, which came from about 45 ophthalmopathy, under 85 hyperthyroidism and some 17 progressor patients. Summary of the overall study and its limitations: In cross-validation, a model built on a 13 V-J signature told ophthalmopathy apart from stable hyperthyroidism with 85% to 90% sensitivity and about 81% specificity, and in testing the same model reached 80%/75%. Sample size was not statistically predetermined, and blinding of investigators to group allocation was not performed. Most expanded thyroid clonotypes (frequency above 0.001) were also found in blood, which suggests that blood repertoires may mirror thyroid immune responses. During validation, the model predicted progression to ophthalmopathy a median of about 6.5 months ahead of onset, with around 71% sensitivity and 72% to 80% specificity.

Its CDR3 holds 14 amino acids, cysteine through phenylalanine. The kept DNA is CDR3 alone, 42 bases in frame from the first base. Compared with germline, V lacks 4 bases and J lacks 7 bases; bases without a gene match: 8. CDR1 and CDR2 (SGHRS, YFSETQ) derive from the germline V gene. This clonotype has a single count. The clone's antigen remains unknown. No much larger clone exists at a distance of one base, and base qualities are not known. A read on its own is weak evidence. The TCR beta CDR3 regions were amplified from the RNA transcripts. For the first round of RT-PCR on the TCR CDR3, the HTBI primer set was used together with the Qiagen OneStep RT-PCR kit. A second multiplex PCR round built the libraries, followed by size selection and purification. Sequencing of the libraries was done on an Illumina HiSeq2000 using paired-end 100 bp reads. The source study handled its data this way. SOAPnuke was used to process the raw data, removing reads that contained adapters or uncalled bases, had a mean Phred below 15, or lacked an exact match to the constant primer or identifier. High-quality paired reads were merged using COPE v1.2.5, and each unique nucleotide sequence was defined as a clonotype. MiTCR v1.1 was used to align clonotypes to the IMGT TRBV, TRBD and TRBJ reference segments. The analysis included only V-J combinations with a frequency above 0.0001, which together covered approximately 99% of the repertoires. The TCS score was defined as the ratio of F50 (clonal expansion) to E x V (chaos), calculated using BLOSUM62-based TCRdist between CDR3 peptides within each V-J. Welch's t-statistics and random forest reduced roughly 500 V-J features to 10 to 15, which were used in a naive Bayes classifier (R e1071). The public sequencing data were trimmed at Q25 with fastp and processed into clonotypes with MiXCR by TCRdb, which kept only in-frame beta chains. Each CDR3 protein gets just one entry, which takes the most common genes and DNA from the rows behind it. The V and J calls, along with clone size, are taken from TCRdb and not from the paper's own processing. The sample contains around 570,000 distinct CDR3 sequences, 20% of them found a single time. About 45% of the sample goes to the ten largest clones.

Ophthalmopathy patients had moderately to severely active disease, Clinical Activity Score of at least 3, NOSPECS grade of at least 4, and duration under 3 months. Exclusion was applied to patients with uncontrolled infections, other autoimmune diseases, pregnancy or lactation. Diagnoses were based on clinical symptoms, serum thyroxine and TRAb, thyroid ultrasound and orbital computed tomography. PBMCs were isolated from approximately 10 ml of fresh peripheral blood by Ficoll-Paque density gradient centrifugation. Total RNA was extracted with Trizol reagent, and quality was checked on an Agilent 2100 Bioanalyzer.

This receptor chain uses TRBV5-1 and TRBJ1-1; 9 central nucleotides agree with TRBD1. The sample comprised blood. The TCR originated in a man aged 35-49 years with Graves' ophthalmopathy. The CDR3 loop reads CASSRDRVNSEAFF. The nucleotide sequence is TGCGCCAGCAGCAGGGACAGGGTTAATAGTGAAGCTTTCTTT.